Sequencing of this TCR beta chain was carried out in a study of OX40 agonist ivuxolimab in advanced cancers. The overall study: Patients were dosed intravenously with ivuxolimab at 0.01 to 10 mg/kg every 2 weeks. Study-level findings and limits: Near-lowest levels of clonal expansion characterized partial responders at 0.1-3.0 mg/kg. More expanded clones were found, on average, in CD8+ than in CD4+ T cells.

CDR1 SGHNT and CDR2 YENEEA come from the germline V gene. The germline V and J ends were trimmed by 2 bases and 0 bases, with 13 bases remaining between them. The CDR3 runs to 16 residues. Only in-frame clones appear in the TCRdb table, and some are missing; sequencing was by immunoSEQ multiplex PCR. The sample has around 37,000 clones, nearly 85% seen once; the top ten hold approximately 21%. Note on this clone: Its antigen is not identified.

The sequencing here drew on CD4+ or CD8+ T cells sorted from blood, taken in a trial of the OX40 agonist ivuxolimab. This chain uses TRBV11-3 with TRBJ1-2; possibly TRBD1 for D (5 bases). This clonotype was sampled from an adult with an advanced solid tumor such as melanoma, head and neck, liver or kidney cancer. The CDR3 is CASSLNWDETNYGYTF. The CDR3, as DNA: TGTGCCAGCAGCTTAAATTGGGACGAAACTAACTATGGCTACACCTTC.